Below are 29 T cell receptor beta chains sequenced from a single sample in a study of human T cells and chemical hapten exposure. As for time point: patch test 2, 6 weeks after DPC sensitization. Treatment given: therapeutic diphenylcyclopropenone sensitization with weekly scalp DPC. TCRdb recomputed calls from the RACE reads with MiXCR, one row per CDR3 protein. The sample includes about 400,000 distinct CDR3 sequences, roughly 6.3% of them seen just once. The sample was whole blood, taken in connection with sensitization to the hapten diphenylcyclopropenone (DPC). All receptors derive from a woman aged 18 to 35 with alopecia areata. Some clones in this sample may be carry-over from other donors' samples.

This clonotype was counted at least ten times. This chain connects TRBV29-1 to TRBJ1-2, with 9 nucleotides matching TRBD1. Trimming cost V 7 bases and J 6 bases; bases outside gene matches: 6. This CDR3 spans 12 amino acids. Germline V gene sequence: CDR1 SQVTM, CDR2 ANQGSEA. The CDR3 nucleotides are TGCAGCGCACCGGGACAGGGAGATGGCTACACCTTC. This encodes CSAPGQGDGYTF.

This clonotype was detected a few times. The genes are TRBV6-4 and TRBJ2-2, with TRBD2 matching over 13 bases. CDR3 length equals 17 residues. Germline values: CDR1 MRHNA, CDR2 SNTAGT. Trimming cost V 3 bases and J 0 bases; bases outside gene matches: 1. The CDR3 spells CASSETSGGPNTGELFF. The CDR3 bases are TGTGCCAGCAGTGAGACTAGCGGGGGGCCGAACACCGGGGAGCTGTTTTTT.

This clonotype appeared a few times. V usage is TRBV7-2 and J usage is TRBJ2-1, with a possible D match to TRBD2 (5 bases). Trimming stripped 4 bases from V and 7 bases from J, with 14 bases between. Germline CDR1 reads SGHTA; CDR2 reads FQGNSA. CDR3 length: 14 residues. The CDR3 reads CASSSAREYNEQFF. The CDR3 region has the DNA TGTGCCAGCAGCTCCGCGAGGGAGTATAATGAGCAGTTCTTC.

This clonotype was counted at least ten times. CDR3: CASSLGRRTSQHF. CDR3 DNA sequence: TGTGCCAGCAGCTTAGGGCGCCGGACATCCCAGCATTTT. The rearrangement uses TRBV13 and TRBJ1-5, with a tentative D call TRBD1 (5 bases). This CDR3 contains 13 residues. The ends were cut back, 0 bases at V and 11 bases at J, with 11 bases in the middle. CDR1 is PRHDT, CDR2 FYEKMQ, per germline (reference sequence). Combining the CDR3 with reference TRBV13 and TRBJ1-5 gives the whole variable domain AAGVIQSPRHLIKEKRETATLKCYPIPRHDTVYWYQQGPGQDPQFLISFYEKMQSDKGSIPDRFSAQQFSDYHSELNMSSLELGDSALYFCASSLGRRTSQHFGDGTRLSIL.

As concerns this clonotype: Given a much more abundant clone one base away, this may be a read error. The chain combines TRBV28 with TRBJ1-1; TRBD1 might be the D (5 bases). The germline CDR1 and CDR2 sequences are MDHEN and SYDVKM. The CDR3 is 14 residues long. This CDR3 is CTSSWGGMNTEAFF. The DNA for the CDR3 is TGTACCAGCAGTTGGGGCGGTATGAACACTGAAGCTTTCTTT.

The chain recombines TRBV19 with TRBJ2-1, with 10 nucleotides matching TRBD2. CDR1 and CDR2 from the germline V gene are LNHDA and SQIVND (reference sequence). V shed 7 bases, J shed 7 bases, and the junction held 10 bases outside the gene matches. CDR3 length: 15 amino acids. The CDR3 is CASTPSGGAGNEQFF. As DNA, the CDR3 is TGTGCCAGTACCCCCAGCGGGGGGGCGGGTAATGAGCAGTTCTTC.

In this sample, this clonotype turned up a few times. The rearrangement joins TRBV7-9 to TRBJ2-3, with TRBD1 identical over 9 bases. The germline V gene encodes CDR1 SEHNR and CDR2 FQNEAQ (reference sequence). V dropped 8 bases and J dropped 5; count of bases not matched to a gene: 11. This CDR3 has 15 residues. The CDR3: CASGKGQGEEDTQYF. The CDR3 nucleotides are TGTGCCAGCGGCAAGGGACAGGGTGAAGAAGATACGCAGTATTTT.

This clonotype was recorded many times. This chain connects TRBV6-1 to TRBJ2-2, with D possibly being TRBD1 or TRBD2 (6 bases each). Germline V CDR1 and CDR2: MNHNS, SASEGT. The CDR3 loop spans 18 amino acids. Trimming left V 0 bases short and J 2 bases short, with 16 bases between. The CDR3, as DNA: TGTGCCAGCAGTGAAGCGGGGGGCGTTGGGTCTAACACCGGGGAGCTGTTTTTT. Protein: CASSEAGGVGSNTGELFF.

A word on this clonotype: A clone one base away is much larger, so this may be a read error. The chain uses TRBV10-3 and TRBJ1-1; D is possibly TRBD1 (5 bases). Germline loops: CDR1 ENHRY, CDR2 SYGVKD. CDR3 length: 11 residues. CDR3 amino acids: CASGLNIEAFF. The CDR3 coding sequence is TGTGCCTCAGGGCTGAACATTGAAGCTTTCTTT.

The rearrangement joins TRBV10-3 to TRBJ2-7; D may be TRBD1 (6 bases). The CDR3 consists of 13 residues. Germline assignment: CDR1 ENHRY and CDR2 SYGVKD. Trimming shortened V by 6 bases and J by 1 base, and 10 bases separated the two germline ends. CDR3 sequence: CAIRQTGSYEQYF. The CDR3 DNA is TGTGCCATCAGGCAAACAGGGTCCTACGAGCAGTACTTC.

The CDR3 here is CASKRADTQETQYF. CDR3 nucleotides: TGCGCCAGCAAGCGAGCGGACACTCAAGAGACCCAGTACTTC. The genes are TRBV4-1 and TRBJ2-5; the D gene could be TRBD1 or TRBD2 (5 bases each). V lost 7 bases, J lost 2 bases, and 14 bases lay in between. Germline V gene data show CDR1 as MGHRA and CDR2 as YSYEKL. There are 14 residues in the CDR3.

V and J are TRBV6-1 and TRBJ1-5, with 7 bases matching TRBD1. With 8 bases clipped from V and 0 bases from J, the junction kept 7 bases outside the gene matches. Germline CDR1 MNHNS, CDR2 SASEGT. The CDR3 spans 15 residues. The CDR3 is CASSIRDSSNQPQHF. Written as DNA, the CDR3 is TGTGCCAGCTCAATTCGGGACAGTAGCAATCAGCCCCAGCATTTT.

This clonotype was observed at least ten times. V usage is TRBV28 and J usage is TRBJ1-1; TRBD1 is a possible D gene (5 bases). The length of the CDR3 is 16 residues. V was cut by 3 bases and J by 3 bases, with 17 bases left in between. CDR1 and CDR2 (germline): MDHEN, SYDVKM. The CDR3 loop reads CASSFSPGGVDTEAFF. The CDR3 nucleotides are TGTGCCAGCAGTTTTTCTCCGGGGGGTGTGGACACTGAAGCTTTCTTT.

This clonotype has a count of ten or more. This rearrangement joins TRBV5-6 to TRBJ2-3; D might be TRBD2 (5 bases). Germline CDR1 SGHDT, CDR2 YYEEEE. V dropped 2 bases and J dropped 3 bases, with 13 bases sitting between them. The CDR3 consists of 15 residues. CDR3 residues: CASSLGGRRTDTQYF. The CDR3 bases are TGTGCCAGCAGCTTAGGAGGCAGGCGGACAGATACGCAGTATTTT. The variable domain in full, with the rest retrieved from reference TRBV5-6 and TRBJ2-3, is DAGVTQSPTHLIKTRGQQVTLRCSPKSGHDTVSWYQQALGQGPQFIFQYYEEEERQRGNFPDRFSGHQFPNYSSELNVNALLLGDSALYLCASSLGGRRTDTQYFGPGTRLTVL.

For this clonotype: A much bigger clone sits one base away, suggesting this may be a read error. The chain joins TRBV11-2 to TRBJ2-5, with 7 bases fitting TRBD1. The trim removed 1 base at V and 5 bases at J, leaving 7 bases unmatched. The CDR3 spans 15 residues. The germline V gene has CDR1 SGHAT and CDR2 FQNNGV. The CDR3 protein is CASSLGSGQHETQYF. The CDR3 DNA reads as TGTGCCAGCAGCTTAGGTTCGGGACAGCATGAGACCCAGTACTTC. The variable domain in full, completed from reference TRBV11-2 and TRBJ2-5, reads EAGVAQSPRYKIIEKRQSVAFWCNPISGHATLYWYQQILGQGPKLLIQFQNNGVVDDSQLPKDRFSAERLKGVDSTLKIQPAKLEDSAVYLCASSLGSGQHETQYFGPGTRLLVL.

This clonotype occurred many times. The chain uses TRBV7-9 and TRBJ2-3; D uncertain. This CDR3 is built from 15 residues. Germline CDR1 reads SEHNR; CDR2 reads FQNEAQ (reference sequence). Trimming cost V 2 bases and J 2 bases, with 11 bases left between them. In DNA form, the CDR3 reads TGTGCCAGCAGCTTACTGGCAGGCGACACAGATACGCAGTATTTT. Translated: CASSLLAGDTDTQYF. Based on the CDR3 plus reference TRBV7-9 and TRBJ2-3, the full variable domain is DTGVSQNPRHKITKRGQNVTFRCDPISEHNRLYWYRQTLGQGPEFLTYFQNEAQLEKSRLLSDRFSAERPKGSFSTLEIQRTEQGDSAMYLCASSLLAGDTDTQYFGPGTRLTVL.

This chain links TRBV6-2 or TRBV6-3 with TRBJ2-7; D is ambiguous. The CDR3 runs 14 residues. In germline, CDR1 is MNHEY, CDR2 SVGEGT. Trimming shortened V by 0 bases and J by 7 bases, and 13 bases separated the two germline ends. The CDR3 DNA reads TGTGCCAGCAGTTACTCCGAAGAGGAGAAAGAGCAGTACTTC. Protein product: CASSYSEEEKEQYF.

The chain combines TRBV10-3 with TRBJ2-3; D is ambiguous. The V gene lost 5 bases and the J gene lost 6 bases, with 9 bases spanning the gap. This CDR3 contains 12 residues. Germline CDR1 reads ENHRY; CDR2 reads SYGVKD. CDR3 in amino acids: CAISMDVDTQYF. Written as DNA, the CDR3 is TGTGCCATCAGTATGGATGTGGATACGCAGTATTTT.

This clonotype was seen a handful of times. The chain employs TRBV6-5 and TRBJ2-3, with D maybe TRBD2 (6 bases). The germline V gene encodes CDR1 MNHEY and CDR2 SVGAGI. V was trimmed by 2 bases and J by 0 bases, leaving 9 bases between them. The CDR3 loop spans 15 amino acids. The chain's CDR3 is CASSYVAGSTDTQYF. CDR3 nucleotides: TGTGCCAGCAGTTACGTGGCGGGGAGCACAGATACGCAGTATTTT.

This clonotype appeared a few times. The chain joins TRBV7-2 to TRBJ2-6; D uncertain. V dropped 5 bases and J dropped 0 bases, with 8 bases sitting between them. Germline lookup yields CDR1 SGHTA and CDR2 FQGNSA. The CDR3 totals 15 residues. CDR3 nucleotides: TGTGCCAGCAGCGCGCCCAGCTCTGGGGCCAACGTCCTGACTTTC. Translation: CASSAPSSGANVLTF.

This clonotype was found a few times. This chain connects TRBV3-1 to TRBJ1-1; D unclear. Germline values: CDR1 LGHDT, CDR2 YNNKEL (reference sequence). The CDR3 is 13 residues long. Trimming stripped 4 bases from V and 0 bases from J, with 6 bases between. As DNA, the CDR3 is TGTGCCAGCAGCCGAGCCATGAACACTGAAGCTTTCTTT. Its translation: CASSRAMNTEAFF.

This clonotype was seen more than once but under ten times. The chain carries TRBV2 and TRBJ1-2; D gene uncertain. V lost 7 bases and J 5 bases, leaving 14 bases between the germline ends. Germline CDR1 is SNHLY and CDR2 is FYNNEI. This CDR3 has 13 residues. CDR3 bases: TGTGCCAGCATGGAGAGAACCTATTATGGCTACACCTTC. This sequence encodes CASMERTYYGYTF.

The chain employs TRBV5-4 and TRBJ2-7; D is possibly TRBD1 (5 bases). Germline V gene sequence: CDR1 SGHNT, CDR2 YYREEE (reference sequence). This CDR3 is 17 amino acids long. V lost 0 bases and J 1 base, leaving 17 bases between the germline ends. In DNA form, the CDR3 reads TGTGCCAGCAGCTTGGGACAGCTCAGTGGGGTTTCCTACGAGCAGTACTTC. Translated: CASSLGQLSGVSYEQYF.

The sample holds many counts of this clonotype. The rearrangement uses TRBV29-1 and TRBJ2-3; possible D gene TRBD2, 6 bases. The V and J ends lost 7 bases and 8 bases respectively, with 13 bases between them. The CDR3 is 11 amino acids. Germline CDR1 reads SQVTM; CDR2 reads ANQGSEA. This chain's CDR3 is CSEWGDGTQYF. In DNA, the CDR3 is TGCAGCGAGTGGGGGGACGGTACGCAGTATTTT.

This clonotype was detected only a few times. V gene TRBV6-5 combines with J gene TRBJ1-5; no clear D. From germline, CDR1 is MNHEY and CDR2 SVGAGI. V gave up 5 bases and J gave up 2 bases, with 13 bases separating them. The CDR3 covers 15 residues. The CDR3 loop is CASSPHAYGNQPQHF. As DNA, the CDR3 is TGTGCCAGCAGTCCCCACGCCTACGGCAATCAGCCCCAGCATTTT.

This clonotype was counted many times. The DNA for the CDR3 is TGTGCCAGCAGCAGAGGAAGCAATCAGCCCCAGCATTTT. It codes for CASSRGSNQPQHF. The chain combines TRBV25-1 with TRBJ1-5; no definite D call. The V gene's germline CDR1 is MGHDK and CDR2 SYGVNS. V lost 6 bases to trimming and J lost 1 base, with 7 bases between them. This CDR3 spans 13 amino acids.

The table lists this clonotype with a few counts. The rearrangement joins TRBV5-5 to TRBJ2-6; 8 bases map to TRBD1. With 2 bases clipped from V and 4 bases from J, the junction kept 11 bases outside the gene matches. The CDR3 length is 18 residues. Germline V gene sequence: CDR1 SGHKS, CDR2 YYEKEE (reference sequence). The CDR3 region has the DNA TGTGCCAGCAGCTTAGGGGCCAGGGGGCTTGCAGGGGCCAACGTCCTGACTTTC. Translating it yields CASSLGARGLAGANVLTF. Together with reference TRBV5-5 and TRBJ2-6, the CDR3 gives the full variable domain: DAGVTQSPTHLIKTRGQQVTLRCSPISGHKSVSWYQQVLGQGPQFIFQYYEKEERGRGNFPDRFSARQFPNYSSELNVNALLLGDSALYLCASSLGARGLAGANVLTFGAGSRLTVL.

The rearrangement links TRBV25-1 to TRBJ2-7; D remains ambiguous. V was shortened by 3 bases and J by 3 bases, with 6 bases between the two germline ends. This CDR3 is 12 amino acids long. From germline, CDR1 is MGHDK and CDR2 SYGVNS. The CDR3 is CASSEVSYEQYF. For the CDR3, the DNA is TGTGCCAGCAGTGAGGTCAGCTACGAGCAGTACTTC.

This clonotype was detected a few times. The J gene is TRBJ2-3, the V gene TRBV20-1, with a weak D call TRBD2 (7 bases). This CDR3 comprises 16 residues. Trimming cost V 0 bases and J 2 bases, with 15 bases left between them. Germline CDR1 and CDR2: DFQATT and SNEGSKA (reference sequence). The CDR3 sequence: CSARDLLRGATDTQYF. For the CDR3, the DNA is TGCAGTGCTAGAGATCTGTTACGGGGGGCCACAGATACGCAGTATTTT.